The rows below give T cell receptor beta chains drawn from one sample of a study of cytomegalovirus exposure and HLA in healthy donors. The table came from immunoSEQ multiplex PCR; TCRdb's copy has only in-frame clones and leaves some out. The table includes about 140,000 clones, roughly 75% detected once. The sequencing input was PBMCs. These receptors were obtained from a man aged 35 to 55 in good health and CMV-seropositive. Both conserved end residues are part of each CDR3. A D gene is named only where the DNA matches it firmly. Not every row has a clone size; where given, it reads once, few, many or a size class.

D	J	V	size	length	DNA	CDR3
TRBD1	TRBJ1-1	TRBV6-1	-	13	TGTGCCAGCAGGACAGGGGTGAGCACTGAAGCTTTCTTT	CASRTGVSTEAFF
TRBD2	TRBJ2-7	TRBV7-2	-	16	TGTGCCAGCAGCGAGGGACTAGCGGGTATCTCCTACGAGCAGTACTTC	CASSEGLAGISYEQYF
-	TRBJ1-1	TRBV13	-	15	TGTGCCAGCAGCTTAGGTATGTCGCAGGGCAGAGAAGCTTTCTTT	CASSLGMSQGREAFF
TRBD2	TRBJ2-3	TRBV5-6	-	17	TGTGCCAGCAGCTTGAACACGGGGACTAACGCAAGAGATACGCAGTATTTT	CASSLNTGTNARDTQYF
-	TRBJ2-7	TRBV7-2	-	14	TGTGCCAGCAGCTTAGGGGCGTTCTCCTACGAGCAGTACTTC	CASSLGAFSYEQYF
TRBD1	TRBJ1-4	TRBV28	-	15	TGTGCCAGCAGCACCTCCGGGACAGGGACCGAAAAACTGTTTTTT	CASSTSGTGTEKLFF
TRBD2	TRBJ2-1	TRBV6-1	-	21	TGTGCCAGCAGTGAAGCGTCCGCCGGGACTAGCGGGATTTGGTCCTACAATGAGCAGTTCTTC	CASSEASAGTSGIWSYNEQFF
-	TRBJ2-2	TRBV19	-	13	TGTGCCAGTAGTATCTACAGCCTCGGGGAGCTGTTTTTT	CASSIYSLGELFF
-	TRBJ2-1	TRBV27	-	15	TGTGCCAGCAGACTAGCATCCAGCCTTCGGAATGAGCAGTTCTTC	CASRLASSLRNEQFF
TRBD1	TRBJ2-7	TRBV29-1	-	17	TGCAGCGTTGAAGAGTTCGGGACAGGGTTACGATCGGGCGAGCAGTACTTC	CSVEEFGTGLRSGEQYF
TRBD1	TRBJ2-3	TRBV6-6	few	14	TGTGCCAGCAGTTACGGACAGGGCACAGATACGCAGTATTTT	CASSYGQGTDTQYF
-	TRBJ2-1	TRBV7-9	-	15	TGTGCCAGCAGCTTAGACCGGGATCTCTACAATGAGCAGTTCTTC	CASSLDRDLYNEQFF
TRBD2	TRBJ2-7	TRBV11-3	-	14	TGTGCCAGCAGCCCGGGGGGGGAGGGCCGGGAGCAGTACTTC	CASSPGGEGREQYF
-	TRBJ2-4	TRBV6-1	once	11	TGTGCCAGCGGCTACCAGGGCATTCAGTACTTC	CASGYQGIQYF
TRBD2	TRBJ2-7	TRBV18	-	17	TGTGCCAGCTCACCAGGGCGGGGGGAGCGGGAGAGCTACGAGCAGTACTTC	CASSPGRGERESYEQYF
TRBD1	TRBJ2-7	TRBV4-2	-	15	TGTGCCAGCAGCCAAACCGGGACAGGGGTGCGCGAGCAGTACTTC	CASSQTGTGVREQYF
-	TRBJ2-1	TRBV19	-	15	TGTGCCACCCGCGAGGAGGGGAGCTCCTACAATGAGCAGTTCTTC	CATREEGSSYNEQFF
TRBD2	TRBJ2-7	TRBV19	-	17	TGTGCCAGTAGTATAGATGGGACTAGCGGGACAGCCTACGAGCAGTACTTC	CASSIDGTSGTAYEQYF
-	TRBJ1-5	TRBV19	-	16	TGTGCCACCCTCTCGGGGGGCGAGTGGAGCAATCAGCCCCAGCATTTT	CATLSGGEWSNQPQHF
-	TRBJ2-1	TRBV7-8	-	16	TGTGCCAGCAGCGATGCCGGGACTCAAAAGGCCAATGAGCAGTTCTTC	CASSDAGTQKANEQFF
-	TRBJ1-6	TRBV4-3	-	16	TGCGCCAGCAGCCAATTTCTCACAGGCGTGGGTTCACCCCTCCACTTT	CASSQFLTGVGSPLHF
-	TRBJ1-1	TRBV28	-	19	TGTGCCAGCAGTTTGCTCGGTCTTAAATTGGAGGTAGTGAGCACTGAAGCTTTCTTT	CASSLLGLKLEVVSTEAFF
TRBD1	TRBJ1-2	TRBV7-2	few	15	TGTGCCAGCAGCTTCCGGGGGGGACAGGGTAATGGCTACACCTTC	CASSFRGGQGNGYTF
-	TRBJ1-5	TRBV4-3	-	16	TGCGCCAGCAGCCAAGACGGAGGGCAAGGCAATCAGCCCCAGCATTTT	CASSQDGGQGNQPQHF
-	TRBJ1-3	TRBV2	-	14	TGTGCCAGCAGAAGGGGCTCCTCTGGAAACACCATATATTTT	CASRRGSSGNTIYF
-	TRBJ2-1	TRBV4-1	-	10	TGCGCCAGCCCGGGGGTCGAGCAGTTCTTC	CASPGVEQFF
TRBD2	TRBJ2-2	TRBV6-5	-	14	TGTGCCGCTCAGGGAGGGGAGGCCACCGGGGAGCTGTTTTTT	CAAQGGEATGELFF
TRBD1	TRBJ1-2	TRBV7-2	few	14	TGTGCCAGCAGCTTAGACAGGGGTAACTATGGCTACACCTTC	CASSLDRGNYGYTF
TRBD2	TRBJ2-1	TRBV6-4	-	14	TGTGCCAGCAGTGCGGGACTAGCGGTTACTGAGCAGTTCTTC	CASSAGLAVTEQFF
-	TRBJ2-2	TRBV5-8	-	15	TGTGCCAGCAGCTTGGGTGCGCGGAGCACCGGGGAGCTGTTTTTT	CASSLGARSTGELFF
-	TRBJ2-7	TRBV27	-	14	TGTGCCAGCAGCCCGGGGGACAGACCCTACGAGCAGTACTTC	CASSPGDRPYEQYF
-	TRBJ2-7	TRBV30	-	13	TGTGCCTGGAAAGAGGCTTCAAATTACGAGCAGTACTTC	CAWKEASNYEQYF
-	TRBJ1-4	TRBV5-1	-	15	TGCGCCAGCAGCTCCCAGGGGATGGTGGATGAAAAACTGTTTTTT	CASSSQGMVDEKLFF
-	TRBJ1-6	TRBV30	-	13	TGTGCCTGGAGTGGGGGGCGTGGTCCACCCCTCCACTTT	CAWSGGRGPPLHF
-	TRBJ1-1	TRBV30	-	13	TGTGCCTGGATGAGGGCTGGGAACACTGAAGCTTTCTTT	CAWMRAGNTEAFF
TRBD1	TRBJ1-5	TRBV19	-	16	TGTGCCAGTAGTCGGCTTGGGACAGGGGGCAATCAGCCCCAGCATTTT	CASSRLGTGGNQPQHF
-	TRBJ1-5	TRBV19	-	18	TGTGCCAGTAGTTCCCAGAGCGTAGGGGTGATTAACAATCAGCCCCAGCATTTT	CASSSQSVGVINNQPQHF
TRBD2	TRBJ2-2	TRBV7-9	-	18	TGTGCCAGCAGCTCCGAATCTGGACTAGCGGGGAACACCGGGGAGCTGTTTTTT	CASSSESGLAGNTGELFF
TRBD2	TRBJ2-1	TRBV6-6	-	16	TGTGCCAGCAGTCTGACTAGCGGGAGCTCCTACAATGAGCAGTTCTTC	CASSLTSGSSYNEQFF
TRBD1	TRBJ1-1	TRBV6-6	-	14	TGTGCCAGCAGTTACTACGGACAGGGGGCGAATGCTTTCTTT	CASSYYGQGANAFF